The clone carrying this T cell receptor (beta chain) was seen a handful of times. Tregs were sorted as CD4+CD25+CD127-/low cells. TCRdb redid the calling of the 5' RACE reads with MiXCR, one entry per CDR3 protein. The table records more than 55,000 distinct CDR3 sequences, 20% of them present only once. CDR3 length equals 12 residues. V was clipped by 8 bases and J by 0 bases, with 5 bases between them. Per the germline V gene, CDR1 is MNHNY and CDR2 is SVGAGI (reference sequence). The TCR was taken from a female donor with breast cancer. The J gene is TRBJ1-5, the V gene TRBV6-6; D is unresolved. The source material was tumor-infiltrating Tregs sorted from the breast tumor. The CDR3 is CASGDSNQPQHF. CDR3 coding DNA: TGTGCCAGCGGAGATAGCAATCAGCCCCAGCATTTT.